The 19 T cell receptor beta chains listed next were all sequenced from one sample in a study of blood T cell repertoires in COVID-19. TCRdb's table, derived via immunoSEQ multiplex PCR, lists solely in-frame clones and lacks some. The table shows roughly 220,000 clones, with about four fifths occurring only once. Material for sequencing was peripheral blood. The source of these receptors is a woman of 80 years or more with COVID-19, enrolled during active disease.

This chain uses TRBV13 with TRBJ1-1; no firm D call. This CDR3 region has 12 residues. CDR1 is PRHDT and CDR2 is FYEKMQ in the germline V gene (reference sequence). V lost 6 bases to trimming and J lost 5 bases, with 10 bases between them. CDR3 nucleotides: TGTGCCAGCAGGCACGGGTGGACTGAAGCTTTCTTT. This codes for CASRHGWTEAFF.

The chain joins TRBV14 to TRBJ1-2; D is ambiguous. CDR3 size: 17 residues. Trimming took 4 bases from V and 5 from J, leaving 23 bases between them. Germline loops: CDR1 SGHDN, CDR2 FVKESK. CDR3 coding DNA: TGTGCCAGCAGCCTCACTGGGGTTCCGGGAGCCAGTTATGGCTACACCTTC. Its translation is CASSLTGVPGASYGYTF.

The V and J genes are TRBV23-1 and TRBJ2-7; 8 bases map to TRBD1. TRBV23-1 is sorted into the ORF group, with uncertain function. This CDR3 comprises 15 residues. Trimming took 6 bases from V and 1 from J; bases not matched to a gene: 8. CDR3 region: CASRSDREFSYEQYF. CDR3 coding DNA: TGCGCCAGCAGATCGGACAGGGAGTTTTCCTACGAGCAGTACTTC.

The chain joins TRBV7-9 to TRBJ1-1; 9 bases line up with TRBD1. V gave up 5 bases and J gave up 1 base; unmatched junction bases: 5. CDR1 is SEHNR and CDR2 is FQNEAQ in the germline V gene (reference sequence). This CDR3 has 15 residues. The CDR3 is CASSPTGGWNTEAFF. CDR3 DNA sequence: TGTGCCAGCAGCCCAACAGGGGGCTGGAACACTGAAGCTTTCTTT. The full variable domain, rest sourced from reference TRBV7-9 and TRBJ1-1, is DTGVSQNPRHKITKRGQNVTFRCDPISEHNRLYWYRQTLGQGPEFLTYFQNEAQLEKSRLLSDRFSAERPKGSFSTLEIQRTEQGDSAMYLCASSPTGGWNTEAFFGQGTRLTVV.

The count of this clone is one. V gene TRBV2 combines with J gene TRBJ1-3, with D unclear. With 1 base removed from V and 2 bases from J, the gap between germline ends came to 3 bases. The CDR3 loop spans 13 amino acids. Germline loops: CDR1 SNHLY, CDR2 FYNNEI. The CDR3 loop is CASSEVTGNTIYF. In nucleotides, the CDR3 is TGTGCCAGCAGTGAAGTCACTGGAAACACCATATATTTT.

The chain is built from TRBV27 and TRBJ2-3; D gene unclear. This CDR3 has 16 residues. V dropped 3 bases and J dropped 5 bases, with 18 bases sitting between them. Germline CDR1 and CDR2: MNHEY and SMNVEV (reference sequence). CDR3 sequence: CASSFTASPVRDTQYF. The CDR3 DNA sequence: TGTGCCAGCAGTTTCACTGCTAGTCCAGTAAGAGATACGCAGTATTTT.

This clone was seen a handful of times. J is TRBJ2-5 and V is TRBV9; D is perhaps TRBD1 (6 bases). V lost 4 bases and J lost 5, with 24 bases in between. Looked up from germline, CDR1 is SGDLS and CDR2 is YYNGEE. This CDR3 region has 17 residues. CDR3 sequence reads: CASSTAVGALGVETQYF. DNA of the CDR3: TGTGCCAGCAGCACCGCCGTGGGGGCGCTTGGGGTTGAGACCCAGTACTTC.

This rearrangement joins TRBV30 to TRBJ1-6, with 7 positions matching TRBD1. The V segment lost 8 bases and the J segment 10 bases; nucleotides outside the gene matches: 11. Germline V CDR1 and CDR2: GTSNPN, SVGIG (reference sequence). The CDR3 consists of 13 residues. CDR3 loop: CAGATGEGSPLHF. The CDR3 nucleotides are TGTGCCGGTGCAACAGGGGAAGGCTCACCCCTCCACTTT.

This rearrangement joins TRBV11-1 to TRBJ2-5; 8 positions agree with TRBD2. J was trimmed by 0 bases and V by 5 bases; bases with no gene match: 5. The CDR3 runs 15 residues. The germline CDR1 and CDR2 sequences are SGHAT and FQDESV (reference sequence). CDR3 coding DNA: TGTGCCAGCAGCACTAGCGGAAGGTACCAAGAGACCCAGTACTTC. Its translation is CASSTSGRYQETQYF.

This sequence joins TRBV10-3 and TRBJ2-1; 9 nucleotides line up with TRBD2. The CDR3 totals 13 residues. Germline loops: CDR1 ENHRY, CDR2 SYGVKD. V shed 8 bases and J 8 bases; nucleotides not matched to a gene: 7. CDR3: CAISKTSGDEQFF. The CDR3 nucleotides are TGTGCCATCTCTAAGACTAGCGGCGATGAGCAGTTCTTC.

The genes are TRBV4-1 and TRBJ1-4; D ambiguous. V gave up 5 bases and J gave up 3 bases, with 16 bases separating them. This CDR3 spans 16 amino acids. Germline V gene lookup returns CDR1 MGHRA and CDR2 YSYEKL. CDR3 nucleotide sequence: TGCGCCAGCAGCTACCGGGGAGACCTCTCTAATGAAAAACTGTTTTTT. Translated, it gives CASSYRGDLSNEKLFF.

Comments on this clone: Other nucleotide sequences in the sample specify the same CDR3. The J gene is TRBJ2-7, the V gene TRBV18, with 10 bases that match TRBD1. There are 15 residues in the CDR3. Germline V gene data show CDR1 as KGHSH and CDR2 as LQKENI. J was trimmed by 2 bases and V by 3 bases; bases with no gene match: 4. CDR3 sequence reads: CASSPGQGLTYEQYF. For the CDR3, the DNA is TGTGCCAGCTCACCGGGACAGGGGCTTACCTACGAGCAGTACTTC.

Comment on this clone: Germline is not matched at one junction end, which may reflect a read error. This rearrangement joins TRBV2 to TRBJ1-1, with a weak D call TRBD1 (5 bases). This CDR3 spans 12 amino acids. Germline V gives CDR1 SNHLY, CDR2 FYNNEI. CDR3 DNA sequence: TGTGCAGGTCAGGGTCGGGCCCCGCTAGTGGGTTTT. The encoded protein is CAGQGRAPLVGF.

This chain joins TRBV19 and TRBJ1-1, with TRBD1 matching 7 bases. The CDR3 is made up of 13 amino acids. V trimming: 5 bases; J trimming: 0 bases; junction bases outside the gene matches: 0. Germline loops: CDR1 LNHDA, CDR2 SQIVND (reference sequence). CDR3: CASSDRVNTEAFF. The DNA of the CDR3 is TGTGCCAGTAGTGACAGGGTGAACACTGAAGCTTTCTTT. Combining the CDR3 with reference TRBV19 and TRBJ1-1 gives the whole variable domain DGGITQSPKYLFRKEGQNVTLSCEQNLNHDAMYWYRQDPGQGLRLIYYSQIVNDFQKGDIAEGYSVSREKKESFPLTVTSAQKNPTAFYLCASSDRVNTEAFFGQGTRLTVV.

The chain employs TRBV27 and TRBJ1-1, with TRBD1 identical over 10 bases. The J segment lost 5 bases and the V segment lost 5 bases, leaving 8 bases of the junction unmatched. The CDR3 is 15 amino acids. The germline V gene has CDR1 MNHEY and CDR2 SMNVEV (reference sequence). The CDR3 DNA is TGTGCCAGCAGTCCGTGGACAGGGGGGCGGACTGAAGCTTTCTTT. Its protein product is CASSPWTGGRTEAFF.

The V and J genes are TRBV27 and TRBJ2-1, with 7 bases aligning to TRBD2. Germline V lookup: CDR1 MNHEY, CDR2 SMNVEV (reference sequence). The CDR3 consists of 15 residues. The V gene end was trimmed by 5 bases and the J gene end by 1 base; junction bases not matched to a gene: 5. CDR3 nucleotides: TGTGCCAGCAGTCAACGCGGGAGTTCCTACAATGAGCAGTTCTTC. This sequence encodes CASSQRGSSYNEQFF.

This sequence joins TRBV30 and TRBJ1-6, with unresolved D. Germline V lookup: CDR1 GTSNPN, CDR2 SVGIG (reference sequence). The CDR3 runs to 19 residues. Deletions cut 3 bases from V and 6 bases from J, with 27 bases between. The CDR3 region is CAWSVRVIVLKRGNSPLHF. The DNA of the CDR3 is TGTGCCTGGAGCGTACGCGTAATCGTACTTAAGCGTGGTAATTCACCCCTCCACTTT.

The rearrangement uses TRBV5-4 and TRBJ1-1; TRBD1 agrees at 10 bases. Trimming cost V 4 bases and J 1 base; bases outside gene matches: 4. The CDR3 is 15 amino acids. Per the germline V gene, CDR1 is SGHNT and CDR2 is YYREEE (reference sequence). CDR3 coding DNA: TGTGCCAGCAGCCAACGGGACAGGGGGAACACTGAAGCTTTCTTT. Encoded protein: CASSQRDRGNTEAFF.

V and J are TRBV24-1 and TRBJ1-5; D unresolved. The V gene's germline CDR1 is KGHDR and CDR2 SFDVKD. The CDR3 totals 12 residues. Trimming removed 9 bases at V and 5 bases at J, with 10 bases between. Written as DNA, the CDR3 is TGTGCCACCTCTCGAGAGGATCAGCCCCAGCATTTT. It specifies CATSREDQPQHF.